A selection of T cell receptor beta chains follows, all from one sample in a study of response to subunit inactivated influenza vaccine. TCRdb re-derived calls from the RT-PCR reads in MiXCR, one entry per CDR3 protein. The repertoire has over 800,000 distinct CDR3 sequences, 20% to 25% of them found once; the top ten carry roughly 10%. The sample consisted of PBMCs from blood, taken approximately 5 days after vaccination. The receptors were gathered from a man aged 45-65 years who received an inactivated influenza vaccine. The CDR3 runs from the conserved cysteine through the conserved F or W. D genes are given only for firm matches. Expanded clones get a size class; other rows say once, few or many, or leave the size out.

J: TRBJ2-5
size: NA
V: TRBV29-1
D: NA
CDR3: CSVGQYETQYF
DNA: TGCAGCGTTGGGCAGTACGAGACCCAGTACTTC

J: TRBJ1-2
size: many
V: TRBV4-3
D: NA
CDR3: CASSQDRPGGGRGGYTF
DNA: TGCGCCAGCAGCCAAGATCGTCCCGGCGGGGGCAGAGGTGGCTACACCTTC

J: TRBJ1-5
size: NA
V: TRBV15
D: NA
CDR3: CAISNRASPQHF
DNA: TGTGCCATCTCGAATAGGGCCTCGCCCCAGCATTTT

J: TRBJ2-5
size: few
V: TRBV20-1
D: TRBD2
CDR3: CSARPPLAGVETQYF
DNA: TGCAGTGCTAGACCCCCCTTAGCGGGGGTAGAGACCCAGTACTTC

J: TRBJ2-1
size: NA
V: TRBV7-9
D: NA
CDR3: CASSSGGRGLPF
DNA: TGTGCCAGCAGTTCTGGGGGACGTGGGCTACCCTTC

J: TRBJ2-7
size: few
V: TRBV24-1
D: TRBD1
CDR3: CATSDSGTDSYEQYF
DNA: TGTGCCACCAGTGATTCCGGGACAGACTCCTACGAGCAGTACTTC

J: TRBJ2-1
size: NA
V: TRBV10-2
D: NA
CDR3: CASRTDYYNEQFF
DNA: TGCGCCAGCAGGACTGACTACTACAATGAGCAGTTCTTC

J: TRBJ2-5
size: NA
V: TRBV20-1
D: TRBD2
CDR3: CSARDFSGRDSQETQYF
DNA: TGCAGTGCTAGAGATTTTTCGGGGAGGGACTCCCAAGAGACCCAGTACTTC

J: TRBJ2-3
size: NA
V: TRBV5-1
D: NA
CDR3: CASSLDRPRTDTQYF
DNA: TGCGCCAGCAGCTTGGACAGGCCCCGCACAGATACGCAGTATTTT

J: TRBJ2-1
size: NA
V: TRBV7-2
D: NA
CDR3: CASSPKPSYNEQFF
DNA: TGTGCCAGCAGCCCTAAACCTTCCTACAATGAGCAGTTCTTC

J: TRBJ2-7
size: NA
V: TRBV20-1
D: TRBD2
CDR3: CSASGGSFEQYF
DNA: TGCAGTGCCAGCGGGGGTTCTTTCGAGCAGTACTTC

J: TRBJ1-1
size: NA
V: TRBV2
D: TRBD1
CDR3: CASSDPDRGTEAFF
DNA: TGTGCCAGCAGTGACCCGGACAGGGGCACTGAAGCTTTCTTT

J: TRBJ1-2
size: NA
V: TRBV30
D: NA
CDR3: CAWSPPGDGYGYTF
DNA: TGTGCCTGGAGTCCCCCCGGGGACGGCTATGGCTACACCTTC

J: TRBJ2-1
size: NA
V: TRBV3-1
D: NA
CDR3: CASSQSESSYNEQFF
DNA: TGTGCCAGCAGCCAGAGCGAGAGCTCCTACAATGAGCAGTTCTTC

J: TRBJ2-1
size: few
V: TRBV24-1
D: TRBD1
CDR3: CATSDRQGNEQFF
DNA: TGTGCCACCAGTGACCGACAGGGCAATGAGCAGTTCTTC

J: TRBJ2-5
size: NA
V: TRBV29-1
D: NA
CDR3: CSVEPRVQETQYF
DNA: TGCAGCGTGGAACCGAGAGTTCAAGAGACCCAGTACTTC

J: TRBJ2-7
size: NA
V: TRBV6-1
D: NA
CDR3: CASNTLRGLGEQYF
DNA: TGTGCCAGCAACACACTCAGGGGTCTTGGCGAGCAGTACTTC

J: TRBJ1-1
size: NA
V: TRBV20-1
D: NA
CDR3: CSARVYGKTLEAFF
DNA: TGCAGTGCTAGAGTGTACGGCAAAACTCTCGAAGCTTTCTTT

J: TRBJ2-1
size: many
V: TRBV15
D: TRBD1
CDR3: CATSRVPRRQGNNEQFF
DNA: TGTGCCACCAGCAGAGTACCTAGGAGACAGGGAAACAATGAGCAGTTCTTC

J: TRBJ2-7
size: few
V: TRBV20-1
D: NA
CDR3: CSARRGSSYEQYF
DNA: TGCAGTGCCCGCAGGGGCAGCTCCTACGAGCAGTACTTC